A selection of T cell receptor beta chains follows, all from one sample in a study of cytomegalovirus exposure and HLA in healthy donors. Sequenced by immunoSEQ multiplex PCR; TCRdb stores in-frame clones only, minus some. The sample records almost 200,000 clones, 70% to 80% being singletons. Sequencing was performed on PBMCs. Every receptor here comes from a male donor in good health and CMV-seropositive. Both conserved end residues are part of each CDR3. A D gene is named only where the DNA matches it firmly. Size is omitted from some rows. Given values are once, few, many or a class for expanded clones.

v_call	clone_size	d_call	cdr3_length	j_call	cdr3_nt	cdr3_aa
TRBV7-2	.	TRBD2	19	TRBJ2-7	TGTGCCAGCAGCTTAGAAAGTAGCGGGAGTATTTCGATCTCCTACGAGCAGTACTTC	CASSLESSGSISISYEQYF
TRBV5-1	.	.	15	TRBJ1-4	TGCGCCAGCAGCTTGGGGAGATTAGGGGATGAAAAACTGTTTTTT	CASSLGRLGDEKLFF
TRBV4-3	few	TRBD1	17	TRBJ1-4	TGCGCCAGCAGCCAGTATCTAACCGGGACAGGGGGTGAAAAACTGTTTTTT	CASSQYLTGTGGEKLFF
TRBV13	.	TRBD1	17	TRBJ1-4	TGTGCCAGCAGCTTAGTCCGACGACAGGGAAATAGTGAAAAACTGTTTTTT	CASSLVRRQGNSEKLFF
TRBV4-3	.	TRBD2	16	TRBJ2-3	TGCGCCAGCAGCCAAATACTAGCGGGGGGTACAGATACGCAGTATTTT	CASSQILAGGTDTQYF
TRBV2	.	TRBD1	18	TRBJ2-2	TGTGCCAGCAGCTCCCGGGACAGGGGACAACTGAACACCGGGGAGCTGTTTTTT	CASSSRDRGQLNTGELFF
TRBV13	.	TRBD2	15	TRBJ2-7	TGTGCCAGCAGCTCCCGGACTAGCGGGTCCTACGAGCAGTACTTC	CASSSRTSGSYEQYF
TRBV18	.	.	16	TRBJ1-2	TGTGCCAGCTCACCACCGTCAGGGAATACTAACTATGGCTACACCTTC	CASSPPSGNTNYGYTF
TRBV7-3	once	TRBD2	15	TRBJ2-7	TGTGCCAGCAGCCAAACCGGGACTAGCGGCTACGAGCAGTACTTC	CASSQTGTSGYEQYF
TRBV27	once	TRBD1	14	TRBJ1-1	TGTGCCAGCAGTCAAGGGACAGGGAACACTGAAGCTTTCTTT	CASSQGTGNTEAFF
TRBV5-8	.	.	13	TRBJ2-5	TGTGCCAGCAGCCCAGGACTGGAAGAGACCCAGTACTTC	CASSPGLEETQYF
TRBV9	.	.	16	TRBJ1-1	TGTGCCAGCAGCGTATCGCCCCTGGGGGGTGAGAATGAAGCTTTCTTT	CASSVSPLGGENEAFF
TRBV20-1	.	.	11	TRBJ1-2	TGCAGTGCTAGCAGTCTGTATGGCTACACCTTC	CSASSLYGYTF
TRBV28	.	.	13	TRBJ1-5	TGTGCCAGCAAACTAAATGGGAATCAGCCCCAGCATTTT	CASKLNGNQPQHF
TRBV2	.	.	15	TRBJ2-7	TGTGCCACCGCACCTGGGCCGTCGAGCTCCTACGAGCAGTACTTC	CATAPGPSSSYEQYF
TRBV6-5	.	.	13	TRBJ2-7	TGTGCCAGCAGATTACAGGGTGTAGGCGAGCAGTACTTC	CASRLQGVGEQYF
TRBV15	.	.	14	TRBJ2-1	TGTGCCACCAGCAGAGAAGTAGGAGTGGATGAGCAGTTCTTC	CATSREVGVDEQFF
TRBV9	.	TRBD2	14	TRBJ2-1	TGTGCCAGCGGGGGAGGGGTGACCTACAATGAGCAGTTCTTC	CASGGGVTYNEQFF
TRBV6-5	.	.	13	TRBJ2-3	TGTGCCAGCAGTTTCGGGGGGCCTGCCACGCAGTATTTT	CASSFGGPATQYF
TRBV11-1	.	.	14	TRBJ2-5	TGTGCCAGCAGCCCCGGGGTTTACCAAGAGACCCAGTACTTC	CASSPGVYQETQYF
TRBV6-1	.	.	12	TRBJ1-5	TGTGCCAGCAGTGAGGGGGGTCAGCCCCAGCATTTT	CASSEGGQPQHF
TRBV29-1	.	TRBD1	11	TRBJ1-2	TGCAGCGTGGGAGGGACAGGGCTCTACACCTTC	CSVGGTGLYTF
TRBV7-2	.	.	15	TRBJ1-4	TGTGCCAGCAGCTTAACAGGTGACCCTAATGAAAAACTGTTTTTT	CASSLTGDPNEKLFF
TRBV9	.	TRBD2	16	TRBJ2-1	TGTGCCAGCAGCAGGCGGGGGGAATCCTCCTACAATGAGCAGTTCTTC	CASSRRGESSYNEQFF
TRBV7-8	.	TRBD1	15	TRBJ1-4	TGTGCCAGCAGCGCCGTAGGGGGCACTCTCGAAAAACTGTTTTTT	CASSAVGGTLEKLFF
TRBV7-8	.	TRBD2	17	TRBJ2-3	TGTGCCAGCAGCCAACGGCCGCGGGAGGGTAGGACAGATACGCAGTATTTT	CASSQRPREGRTDTQYF